This TCR beta chain was identified in a study of post-analysis software for immune sequencing data. V was trimmed by 0 bases and J by 4 bases, leaving 12 bases between them. Germline values: CDR1 DFQATT, CDR2 SNEGSKA (reference sequence). The CDR3 is made up of 14 amino acids. cDNA libraries for TCR beta contained unique molecular identifiers. MiXCR, run by TCRdb on the PCR reads, gives a single entry per CDR3 protein. The sample carries hundreds of thousands of distinct CDR3 sequences, 55% to 60% recorded once. Whole-study results and caveats: Included in a set of about five TRBV segments more frequent in patients than controls were TRBV5-6, TRBV5-1 and TRBV20-1.

With respect to this clonotype: Its specificity is not known.

The sequence derives from a girl between 2 and 10 years old with multiple sclerosis. The rearrangement joins TRBV20-1 to TRBJ1-1; D possibly corresponds to TRBD1 (6 bases). Sequencing was performed on blood. The CDR3 region is CSARDVGGATEAFF. CDR3 sequence (DNA): TGCAGTGCTAGAGATGTGGGGGGGGCCACTGAAGCTTTCTTT.